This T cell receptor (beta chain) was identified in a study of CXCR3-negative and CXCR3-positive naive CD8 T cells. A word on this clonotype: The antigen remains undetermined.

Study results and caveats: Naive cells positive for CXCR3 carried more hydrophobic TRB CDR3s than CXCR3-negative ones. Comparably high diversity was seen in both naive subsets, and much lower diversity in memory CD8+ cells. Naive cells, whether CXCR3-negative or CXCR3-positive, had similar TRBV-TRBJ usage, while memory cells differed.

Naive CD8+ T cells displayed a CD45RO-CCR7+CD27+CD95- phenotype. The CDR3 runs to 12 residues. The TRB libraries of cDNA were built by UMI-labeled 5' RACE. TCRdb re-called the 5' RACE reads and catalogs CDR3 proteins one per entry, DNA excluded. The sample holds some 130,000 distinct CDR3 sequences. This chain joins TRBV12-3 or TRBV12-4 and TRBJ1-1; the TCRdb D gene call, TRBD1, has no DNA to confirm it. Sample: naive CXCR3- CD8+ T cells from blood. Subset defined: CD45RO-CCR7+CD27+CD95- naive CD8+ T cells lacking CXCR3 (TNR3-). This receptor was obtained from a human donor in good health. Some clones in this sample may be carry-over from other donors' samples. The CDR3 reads CVSTGGGTEAFF.